Shown below are 28 T cell receptor beta chains from a single sample sequenced in a study of cytomegalovirus exposure and HLA in healthy donors. The repertoire was sequenced with immunoSEQ multiplex PCR; TCRdb's copy has only in-frame clones and lacks some. The table shows 68,000 or so clones, with roughly 90% occurring only once. Sequenced: PBMCs. These receptors all stem from a woman between 18 and 29 years old in good health and CMV-seronegative.

The rearrangement uses TRBV5-4 and TRBJ2-6; possibly TRBD1 for D (6 bases). Germline V gene data show CDR1 as SGHNT and CDR2 as YYREEE (reference sequence). CDR3 length: 17 amino acids. Trimming left V 2 bases short and J 0 bases short, with 12 bases between. The DNA of the CDR3 is TGTGCCAGCAGCTTCGGACAGCCTGACTCTGGGGCCAACGTCCTGACTTTC. Translating gives CASSFGQPDSGANVLTF. The entire variable domain, with the rest obtained from reference TRBV5-4 and TRBJ2-6, is as follows: ETGVTQSPTHLIKTRGQQVTLRCSSQSGHNTVSWYQQALGQGPQFIFQYYREEENGRGNFPPRFSGLQFPNYSSELNVNALELDDSALYLCASSFGQPDSGANVLTFGAGSRLTVL.

This clone was recorded a few times. The chain couples TRBV28 to TRBJ1-2; no definite D call. This CDR3 is built from 15 residues. Per the germline V gene, CDR1 is MDHEN and CDR2 is SYDVKM. The V gene lost 3 bases and the J gene lost 2 bases, with 13 bases spanning the gap. CDR3 nucleotides: TGTGCCAGCAGTTTGGGTACCGGGAGGAACTATGGCTACACCTTC. Translating gives CASSLGTGRNYGYTF.

This chain connects TRBV11-2 to TRBJ2-7, with D tentatively TRBD2 (6 bases). The CDR3 is 15 residues long. Deletions cut 1 base from V and 2 bases from J, with 12 bases between. CDR1 SGHAT and CDR2 FQNNGV come from the germline V gene. The CDR3 is CASSLGLAAAYEQYF. As DNA, the CDR3 is TGTGCCAGCAGCTTAGGATTAGCGGCTGCCTACGAGCAGTACTTC. Drawing the rest from reference TRBV11-2 and TRBJ2-7, the complete variable domain is EAGVAQSPRYKIIEKRQSVAFWCNPISGHATLYWYQQILGQGPKLLIQFQNNGVVDDSQLPKDRFSAERLKGVDSTLKIQPAKLEDSAVYLCASSLGLAAAYEQYFGPGTRLTVT.

The genes are TRBV5-1 and TRBJ1-1, with 10 bases that match TRBD1. This CDR3 has 14 residues. V was pared by 4 bases and J by 5 bases, with 5 bases of the junction left unmatched. CDR1 is SGHRS and CDR2 is YFSETQ in the germline V gene. The CDR3 reads CASSPGQGKTEAFF. Here the CDR3 DNA reads TGCGCCAGCAGCCCGGGACAGGGGAAGACTGAAGCTTTCTTT. Complete variable domain (other parts from reference TRBV5-1 and TRBJ1-1): KAGVTQTPRYLIKTRGQQVTLSCSPISGHRSVSWYQQTPGQGLQFLFEYFSETQRNKGNFPGRFSGRQFSNSRSEMNVSTLELGDSALYLCASSPGQGKTEAFFGQGTRLTVV.

The V and J genes are TRBV5-1 and TRBJ2-5, with 15 bases that match TRBD2. V shed 3 bases, J shed 1 base, and the junction held 10 bases outside the gene matches. The length of the CDR3 is 19 residues. Germline CDR1 is SGHRS and CDR2 is YFSETQ. The DNA of the CDR3 is TGCGCCAGCAGCTCTATACCGGGACTAGCGGGGGGAGGCCAAGAGACCCAGTACTTC. Amino acids: CASSSIPGLAGGGQETQYF.

The chain employs TRBV6-6 and TRBJ1-2, with 7 nucleotides matching TRBD1. The CDR3 has 14 amino acids. V lost 8 bases and J lost 8; bases outside the gene matches: 14. Looked up from germline, CDR1 is MNHNY and CDR2 is SVGAGI (reference sequence). CDR3 nucleotides: TGTGCCAGCGGTCCAAACAGGGGAGTCGGGGGCTACACCTTC. The encoded protein is CASGPNRGVGGYTF.

This chain uses TRBV28 with TRBJ2-7; TRBD1 matches at 9 bases. Germline V gives CDR1 MDHEN, CDR2 SYDVKM. CDR3 length: 14 amino acids. V shed 4 bases and J 6 bases; nucleotides not matched to a gene: 7. CDR3 protein: CASSSGTGYPEQYF. The CDR3 bases are TGTGCCAGCAGTTCCGGGACAGGGTATCCCGAGCAGTACTTC.

The chain recombines TRBV28 with TRBJ1-6, with TRBD1 as a possible D gene (5 bases). This CDR3 spans 15 amino acids. Germline-derived CDR1 and CDR2 are MDHEN and SYDVKM. Trimming cost V 3 bases and J 2 bases, with 8 bases left between them. The CDR3 DNA reads TGTGCCAGCAGTTTCGTGACAGCCTATAATTCACCCCTCCACTTT. Translation gives CASSFVTAYNSPLHF. Variable domain in full (rest from reference TRBV28 and TRBJ1-6): DVKVTQSSRYLVKRTGEKVFLECVQDMDHENMFWYRQDPGLGLRLIYFSYDVKMKEKGDIPEGYSVSREKKERFSLILESASTNQTSMYLCASSFVTAYNSPLHFGNGTRLTVT.

V gene TRBV27 combines with J gene TRBJ2-3; 7 positions agree with TRBD2. Germline CDR1 MNHEY, CDR2 SMNVEV (reference sequence). This CDR3 is built from 15 residues. Trimming took 3 bases from V and 3 from J; bases not matched to a gene: 6. The CDR3 region is CASSFAARGTDTQYF. The CDR3, as DNA: TGTGCCAGCAGTTTCGCCGCGCGGGGGACAGATACGCAGTATTTT.

This chain links TRBV28 with TRBJ1-5; 10 bases line up with TRBD1. The CDR3 runs 14 residues. Germline-derived CDR1 and CDR2 are MDHEN and SYDVKM. V lost 6 bases to trimming and J lost 6 bases; unmatched junction nucleotides: 5. In DNA form, the CDR3 reads TGTGCCAGCAGATCGACAGGGGGCGGTCAGCCCCAGCATTTT. Protein product: CASRSTGGGQPQHF. Based on the CDR3 plus reference TRBV28 and TRBJ1-5, the full variable domain is DVKVTQSSRYLVKRTGEKVFLECVQDMDHENMFWYRQDPGLGLRLIYFSYDVKMKEKGDIPEGYSVSREKKERFSLILESASTNQTSMYLCASRSTGGGQPQHFGDGTRLSIL.

This sequence joins TRBV28 and TRBJ1-2, with D possibly matching TRBD1 (6 bases). This CDR3 comprises 16 residues. Deletions cut 4 bases from V and 0 bases from J, with 15 bases between. CDR1 is MDHEN and CDR2 is SYDVKM in the germline V gene. The CDR3 nucleotides are TGTGCCAGCAGTTCCTTCCGGACAGAATCTAACTATGGCTACACCTTC. It encodes CASSSFRTESNYGYTF.

The chain is built from TRBV9 and TRBJ2-3, with D maybe TRBD2 (6 bases). The V end lost 4 bases, the J end lost 0 bases, and 15 bases lay between the germline ends. This CDR3 comprises 16 residues. Germline V CDR1 and CDR2: SGDLS, YYNGEE. The CDR3 DNA reads as TGTGCCAGCAGCCCCCCGGAGGGAGGAAGCACAGATACGCAGTATTTT. Its translation is CASSPPEGGSTDTQYF.

V and J are TRBV4-2 and TRBJ2-2, with D tentatively TRBD2 (6 bases). The germline V and J ends were trimmed by 5 bases and 6 bases, with 22 bases remaining between them. The CDR3 sequence is 17 residues long. Germline CDR1 is LGHNA and CDR2 is YNFKEQ. The CDR3 protein is CASSFPQAGSDAGELFF. As DNA, the CDR3 is TGTGCCAGCAGCTTCCCCCAGGCGGGAAGCGATGCCGGGGAGCTGTTTTTT.

V usage is TRBV11-3 and J usage is TRBJ2-1, with TRBD2 identical over 13 bases. The V gene's germline CDR1 is SGHNT and CDR2 YENEEA. V lost 3 bases, J lost 10 bases, and 9 bases stayed unmatched. CDR3 length: 16 amino acids. This CDR3 is CASSFSTSGGAREQFF. CDR3 nucleotide sequence: TGTGCCAGCAGCTTTTCAACTAGCGGGGGGGCCAGGGAGCAGTTCTTC. Based on the CDR3 plus reference TRBV11-3 and TRBJ2-1, the full variable domain is EAGVVQSPRYKIIEKKQPVAFWCNPISGHNTLYWYLQNLGQGPELLIRYENEEAVDDSQLPKDRFSAERLKGVDSTLKIQPAELGDSAVYLCASSFSTSGGAREQFFGPGTRLTVL.

The V and J genes are TRBV11-2 and TRBJ2-7; TRBD2 might be the D (5 bases). Deletions cut 0 bases from V and 2 bases from J, with 11 bases between. This CDR3 spans 15 amino acids. In germline, CDR1 is SGHAT, CDR2 FQNNGV. CDR3 sequence reads: CASSLEPAAAYEQYF. DNA of the CDR3: TGTGCCAGCAGCTTAGAACCAGCGGCCGCCTACGAGCAGTACTTC.

For the CDR3, the DNA is TGTGCCAGCAGCAAGAAAGGGACAGGGGGGTACGAGCAGTACTTC. Translated, it gives CASSKKGTGGYEQYF. The chain joins TRBV4-2 to TRBJ2-7, with 11 bases that match TRBD1. This CDR3 is built from 15 residues. With 5 bases clipped from V and 4 bases from J, the junction kept 7 bases outside the gene matches. Germline-derived CDR1 and CDR2 are LGHNA and YNFKEQ.

This chain connects TRBV6-1 to TRBJ1-4, with 7 positions matching TRBD1. The CDR3 sequence is 13 residues long. The V and J ends lost 6 bases and 7 bases, in that order; junction bases with no gene match: 5. Germline V gene lookup returns CDR1 MNHNS and CDR2 SASEGT. CDR3 in amino acids: CASRVGTAEKLFF. CDR3 DNA sequence: TGTGCCAGCAGGGTTGGGACAGCTGAAAAACTGTTTTTT.

J is TRBJ2-3 and V is TRBV9; TRBD2 matches at 9 bases. The V segment lost 2 bases and the J segment 6 bases; nucleotides outside the gene matches: 4. The CDR3 consists of 14 residues. Germline V gives CDR1 SGDLS, CDR2 YYNGEE. CDR3 DNA: TGTGCCAGCAGCGTGAGCGGGGGGTGGGATACGCAGTATTTT. It codes for CASSVSGGWDTQYF.

CDR3 nucleotide sequence: TGTGCCAGCAGCCCGGGGGGGGTAGGGTACAATGAGCAGTTCTTC. Its protein product is CASSPGGVGYNEQFF. The chain links TRBV5-4 to TRBJ2-1, with 8 nucleotides matching TRBD2. CDR1 and CDR2 from the germline V gene are SGHNT and YYREEE (reference sequence). V shed 4 bases, J shed 4 bases, and the junction held 7 bases outside the gene matches. CDR3 length: 15 residues. Combining the CDR3 with reference TRBV5-4 and TRBJ2-1 gives the whole variable domain ETGVTQSPTHLIKTRGQQVTLRCSSQSGHNTVSWYQQALGQGPQFIFQYYREEENGRGNFPPRFSGLQFPNYSSELNVNALELDDSALYLCASSPGGVGYNEQFFGPGTRLTVL.

V and J are TRBV10-3 and TRBJ2-7, with 7 bases fitting TRBD1. The CDR3 runs 13 residues. Germline V CDR1 and CDR2: ENHRY, SYGVKD. Germline trimming cut 5 bases from V and 2 bases from J; bases unmatched to any gene: 3. The CDR3 DNA reads as TGTGCCATCAGTTTCGGGACAGCCTACGAGCAGTACTTC. It is translated as CAISFGTAYEQYF.

This chain joins TRBV19 and TRBJ2-7; possibly TRBD2 for D (5 bases). The germline V gene has CDR1 LNHDA and CDR2 SQIVND (reference sequence). This CDR3 comprises 15 residues. Trimming removed 4 bases from V and 0 bases from J, with 13 bases in between. The DNA for the CDR3 is TGTGCCAGTAGTACTCCCTTAGCGAACTCCTACGAGCAGTACTTC. Protein sequence: CASSTPLANSYEQYF.

This chain links TRBV7-2 with TRBJ2-7, with TRBD2 matching 10 bases. Trimming removed 5 bases from V and 7 bases from J; junction bases left unmatched: 5. CDR3 size: 13 residues. CDR1 is SGHTA and CDR2 is FQGNSA in the germline V gene. CDR3 nucleotide sequence: TGTGCCAGCAGCCCTCGGACTAGCGGAGAGCAGTACTTC. Protein sequence: CASSPRTSGEQYF.

This chain uses TRBV29-1 with TRBJ2-3, with a weak D call TRBD2 (6 bases). Germline assignment: CDR1 SQVTM and CDR2 ANQGSEA. Trimming removed 4 bases from V and 0 bases from J, with 20 bases in between. The CDR3 has 17 residues. CDR3 sequence reads: CSVASSGLLPSTDTQYF. CDR3 coding DNA: TGCAGCGTTGCTTCCAGCGGGCTTCTTCCTAGCACAGATACGCAGTATTTT.

The chain links TRBV5-3 to TRBJ2-3, with 12 bases identical to TRBD1. TRBV5-3 qualifies as an ORF whose function is uncertain. The CDR3 is 16 residues long. The ends lost 10 bases at V and 4 bases at J; junction bases unmatched: 13. CDR3 bases: TGTGCCCGACCCGGCGGGGACAGGGGGCCCGCAGATACGCAGTATTTT. The encoded protein is CARPGGDRGPADTQYF.

The J gene is TRBJ2-7, the V gene TRBV28; tentatively, D is TRBD1 (6 bases). Deletions cut 8 bases from V and 4 bases from J, with 18 bases between. Per germline, CDR1 MDHEN and CDR2 SYDVKM. The CDR3 runs to 14 residues. CDR3 bases: TGTGCCAGCTCTTCGAGCCCACAGGGATACGAGCAGTACTTC. This encodes CASSSSPQGYEQYF.

This chain joins TRBV15 and TRBJ2-3; TRBD2 matches at 9 bases. The germline gives CDR1 LNHNV, CDR2 YYDKDF (reference sequence). There are 17 residues in the CDR3. The trim removed 1 base at V and 3 bases at J, leaving 8 bases unmatched. The chain's CDR3 is CATSRGRSSGGTDTQYF. As DNA, the CDR3 is TGTGCCACCAGCAGAGGAAGGAGTAGCGGGGGTACAGATACGCAGTATTTT.

V usage is TRBV7-6 and J usage is TRBJ2-1; 8 bases match TRBD2. Looked up from germline, CDR1 is SGHVS and CDR2 is FNYEAQ. This CDR3 has 17 amino acids. The V segment lost 6 bases and the J segment 4 bases; nucleotides outside the gene matches: 14. The CDR3 sequence: CASSLGLARNRYNEQFF. The CDR3 DNA sequence: TGTGCCAGCAGTCTCGGACTAGCTCGAAATCGGTACAATGAGCAGTTCTTC.

The genes are TRBV6-1 and TRBJ2-3, with 12 bases that match TRBD2. CDR3 size: 15 residues. Germline V gene data show CDR1 as MNHNS and CDR2 as SASEGT. V gave up 3 bases and J gave up 6 bases; unmatched junction bases: 4. CDR3 nucleotide sequence: TGTGCCAGCAGTGAGACTAGCGGGGGATCGGATACGCAGTATTTT. Residues: CASSETSGGSDTQYF.